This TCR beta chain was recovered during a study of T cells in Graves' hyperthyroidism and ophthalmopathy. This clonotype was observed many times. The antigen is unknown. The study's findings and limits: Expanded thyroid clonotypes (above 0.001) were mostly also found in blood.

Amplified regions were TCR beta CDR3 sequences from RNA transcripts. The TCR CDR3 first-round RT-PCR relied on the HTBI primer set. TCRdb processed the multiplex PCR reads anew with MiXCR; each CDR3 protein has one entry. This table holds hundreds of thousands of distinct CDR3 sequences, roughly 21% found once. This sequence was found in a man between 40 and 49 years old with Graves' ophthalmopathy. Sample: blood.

CDR3 protein: CASSYGTEAFF. The CDR3 DNA reads as TGTGCCAGCAGTTATGGGACTGAAGCTTTCTTT. The chain is built from TRBV28 and TRBJ1-1; D is unclear. Trimming shortened V by 4 bases and J by 5 bases, and 5 bases separated the two germline ends. The germline V gene encodes CDR1 MDHEN and CDR2 SYDVKM. The CDR3 is made up of 11 amino acids.